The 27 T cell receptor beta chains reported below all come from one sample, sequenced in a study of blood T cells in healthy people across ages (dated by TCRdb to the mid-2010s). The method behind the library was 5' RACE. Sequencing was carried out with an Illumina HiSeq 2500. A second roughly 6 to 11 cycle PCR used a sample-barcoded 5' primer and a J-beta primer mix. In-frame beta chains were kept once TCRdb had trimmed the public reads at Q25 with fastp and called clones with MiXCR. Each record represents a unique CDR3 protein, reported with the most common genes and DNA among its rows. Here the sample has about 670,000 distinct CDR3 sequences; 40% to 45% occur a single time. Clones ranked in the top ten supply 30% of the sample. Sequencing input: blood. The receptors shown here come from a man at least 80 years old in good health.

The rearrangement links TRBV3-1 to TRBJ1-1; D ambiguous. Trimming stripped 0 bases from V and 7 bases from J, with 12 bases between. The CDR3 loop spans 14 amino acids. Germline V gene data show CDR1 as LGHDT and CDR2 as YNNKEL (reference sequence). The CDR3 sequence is CASSQDLQVVEAFF. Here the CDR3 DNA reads TGTGCCAGCAGCCAAGATCTCCAGGTTGTTGAAGCTTTCTTT.

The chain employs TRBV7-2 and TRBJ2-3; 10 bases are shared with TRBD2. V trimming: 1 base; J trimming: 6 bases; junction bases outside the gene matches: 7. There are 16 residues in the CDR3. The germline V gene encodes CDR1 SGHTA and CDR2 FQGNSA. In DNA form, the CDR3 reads TGTGCCAGCAGCTTAGTTTCCACTAGCGGGATTGATACGCAGTATTTT. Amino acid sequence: CASSLVSTSGIDTQYF. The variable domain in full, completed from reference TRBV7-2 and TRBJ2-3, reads GAGVSQSPSNKVTEKGKDVELRCDPISGHTALYWYRQSLGQGLEFLIYFQGNSAPDKSGLPSDRFSAERTGGSVSTLTIQRTQQEDSAVYLCASSLVSTSGIDTQYFGPGTRLTVL.

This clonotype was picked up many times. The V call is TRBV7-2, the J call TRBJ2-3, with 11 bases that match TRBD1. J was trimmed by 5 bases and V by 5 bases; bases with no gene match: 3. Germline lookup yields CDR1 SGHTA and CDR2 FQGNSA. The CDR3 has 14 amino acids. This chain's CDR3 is CASSRDRGGDTQYF. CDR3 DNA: TGTGCCAGCAGCAGGGACAGGGGGGGAGATACGCAGTATTTT.

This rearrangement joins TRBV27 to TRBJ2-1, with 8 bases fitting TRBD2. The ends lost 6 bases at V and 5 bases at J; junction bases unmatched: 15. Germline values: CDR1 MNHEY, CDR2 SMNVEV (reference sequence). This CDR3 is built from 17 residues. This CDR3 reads CASSASSGLVPHNEQFF. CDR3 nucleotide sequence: TGTGCCAGCAGCGCCTCTAGCGGGCTGGTCCCCCACAATGAGCAGTTCTTC.

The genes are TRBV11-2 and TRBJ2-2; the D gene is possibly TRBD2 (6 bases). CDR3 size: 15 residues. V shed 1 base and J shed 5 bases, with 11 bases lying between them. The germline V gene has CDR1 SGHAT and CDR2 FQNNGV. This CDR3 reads CASSLVGGRTGELFF. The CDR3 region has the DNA TGTGCCAGCAGCTTAGTGGGGGGACGAACCGGGGAGCTGTTTTTT. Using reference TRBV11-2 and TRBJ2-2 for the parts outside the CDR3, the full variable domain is EAGVAQSPRYKIIEKRQSVAFWCNPISGHATLYWYQQILGQGPKLLIQFQNNGVVDDSQLPKDRFSAERLKGVDSTLKIQPAKLEDSAVYLCASSLVGGRTGELFFGEGSRLTVL.

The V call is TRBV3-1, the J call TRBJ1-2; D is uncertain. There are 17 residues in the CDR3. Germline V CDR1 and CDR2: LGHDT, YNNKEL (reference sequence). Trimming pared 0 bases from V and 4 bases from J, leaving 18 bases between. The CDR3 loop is CASSQDRNIGSSYGYTF. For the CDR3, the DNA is TGTGCCAGCAGCCAAGATCGCAACATCGGGAGCTCCTATGGCTACACCTTC.

CDR3 in amino acids: CASSLAGGQTDTQYF. DNA for the CDR3: TGTGCCAGCAGCTTAGCGGGGGGGCAAACAGATACGCAGTATTTT. The chain has TRBV7-2 and TRBJ2-3; perhaps TRBD2 as D (7 bases). Germline CDR1 SGHTA, CDR2 FQGNSA. Trimming removed 0 bases from V and 3 bases from J, with 10 bases in between. The CDR3 has 15 amino acids. The full variable domain, with the rest looked up from reference TRBV7-2 and TRBJ2-3, is GAGVSQSPSNKVTEKGKDVELRCDPISGHTALYWYRQSLGQGLEFLIYFQGNSAPDKSGLPSDRFSAERTGGSVSTLTIQRTQQEDSAVYLCASSLAGGQTDTQYFGPGTRLTVL.

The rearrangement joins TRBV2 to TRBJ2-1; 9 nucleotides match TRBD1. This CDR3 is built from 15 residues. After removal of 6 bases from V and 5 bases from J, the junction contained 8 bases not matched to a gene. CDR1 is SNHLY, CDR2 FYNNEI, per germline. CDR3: CASSETGGSNNEQFF. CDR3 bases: TGTGCCAGCAGCGAAACAGGGGGCAGCAACAATGAGCAGTTCTTC.

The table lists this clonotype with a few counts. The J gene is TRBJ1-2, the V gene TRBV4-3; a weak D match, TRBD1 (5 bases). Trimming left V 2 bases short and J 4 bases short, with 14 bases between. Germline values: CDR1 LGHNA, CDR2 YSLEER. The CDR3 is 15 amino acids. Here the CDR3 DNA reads TGCGCCAGCAGCCAAATCTTTTCCGGGACCTATGGCTACACCTTC. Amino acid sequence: CASSQIFSGTYGYTF.

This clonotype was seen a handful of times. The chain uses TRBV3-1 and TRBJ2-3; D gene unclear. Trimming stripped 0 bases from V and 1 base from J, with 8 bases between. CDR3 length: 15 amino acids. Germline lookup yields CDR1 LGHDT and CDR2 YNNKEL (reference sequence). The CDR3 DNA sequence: TGTGCCAGCAGCCAAGATCCCCGAGGCACAGATACGCAGTATTTT. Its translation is CASSQDPRGTDTQYF.

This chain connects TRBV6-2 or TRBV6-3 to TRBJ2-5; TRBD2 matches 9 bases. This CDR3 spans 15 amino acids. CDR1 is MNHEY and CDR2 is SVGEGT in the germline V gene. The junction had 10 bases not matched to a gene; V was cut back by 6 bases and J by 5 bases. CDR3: CASRSTAGGYETQYF. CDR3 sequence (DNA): TGTGCCAGCAGGAGTACAGCGGGAGGTTACGAGACCCAGTACTTC.

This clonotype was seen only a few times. CDR3 DNA: TGCAGTGCTAGTCCGGGGTCTAATGAAAAACTGTTTTTT. It encodes CSASPGSNEKLFF. The gene calls are TRBV20-1 and TRBJ1-4; D gene ambiguous. The CDR3 extends over 13 amino acids. V was trimmed by 3 bases and J by 3 bases, leaving 8 bases between them. Germline CDR1 is DFQATT and CDR2 is SNEGSKA (reference sequence).

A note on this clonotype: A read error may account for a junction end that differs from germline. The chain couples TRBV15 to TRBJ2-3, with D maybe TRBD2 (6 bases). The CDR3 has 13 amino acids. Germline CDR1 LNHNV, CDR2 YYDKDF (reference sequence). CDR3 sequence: CAASARLVSTQYF. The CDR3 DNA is TGTGCCGCCAGCGCCCGACTAGTCAGTACGCAGTATTTT.

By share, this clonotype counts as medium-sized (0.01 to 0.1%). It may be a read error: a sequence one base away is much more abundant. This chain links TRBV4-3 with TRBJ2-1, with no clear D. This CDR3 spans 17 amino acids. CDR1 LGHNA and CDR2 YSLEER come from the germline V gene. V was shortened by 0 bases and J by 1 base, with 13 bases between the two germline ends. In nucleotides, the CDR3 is TGCGCCAGCAGCCAAGATACCGCAGGAGTGTCCTACAATGAGCAGTTCTTC. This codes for CASSQDTAGVSYNEQFF.

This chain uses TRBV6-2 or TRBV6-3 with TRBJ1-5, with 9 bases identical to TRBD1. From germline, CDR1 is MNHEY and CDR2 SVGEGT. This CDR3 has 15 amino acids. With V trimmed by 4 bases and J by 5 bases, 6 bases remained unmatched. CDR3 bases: TGTGCCAGCAGTTCGGGACAGGGTGTCTATCAGCCCCAGCATTTT. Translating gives CASSSGQGVYQPQHF.

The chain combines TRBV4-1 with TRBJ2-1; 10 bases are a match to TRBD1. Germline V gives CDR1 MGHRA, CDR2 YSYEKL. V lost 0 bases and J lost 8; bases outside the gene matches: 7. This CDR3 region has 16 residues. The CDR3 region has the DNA TGCGCCAGCAGCCAAGATGGGGGGGACAGGGGCGATGAGCAGTTCTTC. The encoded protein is CASSQDGGDRGDEQFF.

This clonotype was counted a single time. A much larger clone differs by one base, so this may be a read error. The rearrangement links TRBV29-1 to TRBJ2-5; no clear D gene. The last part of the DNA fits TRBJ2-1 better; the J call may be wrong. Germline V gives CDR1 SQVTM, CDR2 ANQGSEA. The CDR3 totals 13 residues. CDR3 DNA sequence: TGCAGCGTTCGGCCCCCGTACCAAGAGACCCAGTTCTTC. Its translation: CSVRPPYQETQFF.

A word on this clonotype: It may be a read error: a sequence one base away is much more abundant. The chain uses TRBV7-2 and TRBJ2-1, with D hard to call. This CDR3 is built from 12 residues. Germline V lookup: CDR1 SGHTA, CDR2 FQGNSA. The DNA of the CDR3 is TGTGCCAGCAGCTTACTAGGTAATGGGCAGTTCTTC. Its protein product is CASSLLGNGQFF.

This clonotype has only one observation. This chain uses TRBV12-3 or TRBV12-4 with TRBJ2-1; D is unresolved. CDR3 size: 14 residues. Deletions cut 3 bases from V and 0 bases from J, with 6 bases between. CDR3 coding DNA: TGTGCCAGCAGTTTCGGACCCTCCTACAATGAGCAGTTCTTC. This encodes CASSFGPSYNEQFF.

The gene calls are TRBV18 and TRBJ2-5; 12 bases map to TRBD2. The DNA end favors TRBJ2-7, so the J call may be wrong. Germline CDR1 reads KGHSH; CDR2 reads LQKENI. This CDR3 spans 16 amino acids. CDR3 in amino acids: CASSPGLAGRTYEQYF. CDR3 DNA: TGTGCCAGCTCGCCCGGACTAGCGGGGAGGACCTACGAGCAGTACTTC.

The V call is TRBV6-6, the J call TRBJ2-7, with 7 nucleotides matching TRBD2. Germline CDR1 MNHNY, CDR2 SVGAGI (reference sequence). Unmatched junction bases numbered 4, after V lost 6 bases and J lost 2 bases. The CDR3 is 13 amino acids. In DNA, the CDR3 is TGTGCCAGCAGGGGGGGGAATCCCTACGAGCAGTACTTC. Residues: CASRGGNPYEQYF.

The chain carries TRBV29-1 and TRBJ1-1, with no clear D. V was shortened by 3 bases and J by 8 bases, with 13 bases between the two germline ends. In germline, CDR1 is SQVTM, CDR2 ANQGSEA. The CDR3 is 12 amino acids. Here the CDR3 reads CSVDGPIPEAFF. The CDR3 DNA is TGCAGCGTTGACGGGCCCATACCCGAAGCTTTCTTT. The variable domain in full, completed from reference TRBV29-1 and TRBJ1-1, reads SAVISQKPSRDICQRGTSLTIQCQVDSQVTMMFWYRQQPGQSLTLIATANQGSEATYESGFVIDKFPISRPNLTFSTLTVSNMSPEDSSIYLCSVDGPIPEAFFGQGTRLTVV.

The CDR3 DNA follows: TGCGCCAGCAGCCAGAACAGGGCGACTAACTATGGCTACACCTTC. Its protein product is CASSQNRATNYGYTF. This chain links TRBV4-3 with TRBJ1-2; weak D call: TRBD1 (6 bases). From germline, CDR1 is LGHNA and CDR2 YSLEER. This CDR3 is 15 amino acids long. The germline V and J ends were trimmed by 3 bases and 0 bases, with 11 bases remaining between them.

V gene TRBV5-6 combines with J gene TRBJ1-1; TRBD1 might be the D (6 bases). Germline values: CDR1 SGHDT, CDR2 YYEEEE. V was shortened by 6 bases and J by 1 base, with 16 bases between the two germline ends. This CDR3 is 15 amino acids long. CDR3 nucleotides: TGTGCCAGCACTTGGGCAGGGGTTGAGAACACTGAAGCTTTCTTT. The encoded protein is CASTWAGVENTEAFF.

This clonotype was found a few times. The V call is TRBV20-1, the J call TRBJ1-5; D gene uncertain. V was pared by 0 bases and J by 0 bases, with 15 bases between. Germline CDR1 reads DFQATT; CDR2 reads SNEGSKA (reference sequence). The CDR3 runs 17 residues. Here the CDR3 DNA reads TGCAGTGCTAGAGATTCAAGGAGGGCTTTTAGCAATCAGCCCCAGCATTTT. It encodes CSARDSRRAFSNQPQHF.

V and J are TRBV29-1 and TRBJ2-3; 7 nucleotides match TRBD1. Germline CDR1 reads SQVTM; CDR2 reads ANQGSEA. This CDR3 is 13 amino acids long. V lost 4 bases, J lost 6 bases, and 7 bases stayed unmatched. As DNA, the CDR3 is TGCAGCGTTGGGGACAGCCGATGGGATACGCAGTATTTT. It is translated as CSVGDSRWDTQYF.

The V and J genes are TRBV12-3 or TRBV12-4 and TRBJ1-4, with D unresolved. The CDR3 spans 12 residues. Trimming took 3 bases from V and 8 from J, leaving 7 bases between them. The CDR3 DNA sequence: TGTGCCAGCAGTTTCCATGGGGAAAAACTGTTTTTT. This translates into CASSFHGEKLFF.